This TCR beta chain is drawn from a study of neurological immune-mediated disorders. Time point noted: longitudinal time-point 2. The V segment lost 4 bases and the J segment 9 bases; nucleotides outside the gene matches: 11. The CDR3 consists of 16 residues. Germline lookup yields CDR1 SGDLS and CDR2 YYNGEE. TCRdb itself ran the 5' RACE reads through MiXCR, one entry per CDR3 protein. The table includes some 100,000 distinct CDR3 sequences, 13% detected once. This clonotype was recorded at least ten times. The receptor's source is a female donor with HTLV-1-associated myelopathy (HAM/TSP). J is TRBJ2-1 and V is TRBV9, with TRBD2 identical over 12 bases. The sequencing sample was made of PBMCs. The CDR3: CASSPTSGGQRGEQFF. The CDR3 coding sequence is TGTGCCAGCAGCCCCACTAGCGGGGGGCAACGTGGTGAGCAGTTCTTC.